The text below deals with one T cell receptor beta chain. Its specific antigen is unknown. Base qualities are not at hand, and no much larger clone is one base apart. The sample comes from a study of PD-L1 blockade in urothelial cancer (dated by TCRdb to 2016 to 2017). With respect to the entire study: Therapy was started in the mid-2010s for all patients, and atezolizumab 1,200 mg was administered intravenously every 3 weeks. About 90% of the 29 patients were identified as males with urothelial cancer of bladder origin, and a prior smoking history was reported by 18 of 29 patients. The study, an exploratory multi-omic analysis, examined somatic, immune and clinical correlates of response to PD-L1 blockade with atezolizumab in urothelial cancer. Pretreatment tumor samples and matched peripheral blood, collected serially before and after atezolizumab treatment, underwent TCR sequencing. Just over 28 patients had pretreatment blood TCR-seq, about 25 had at least one posttreatment blood collection, and about 25 had tumor TCR-seq. Durable clinical benefit meant progression-free survival longer than 6 months, and TCR features were also tested against progression-free and overall survival. Patients had an ECOG performance status of 0 or 1 and had received between 0 and 3 prior chemotherapy regimens. Durable clinical benefit was achieved by nine patients but not by the remaining 20. Blood samples yielded a median of roughly 150,000 T cells and tens of thousands of unique TCRs, with median clonality 0.080. In the same patients, whole exome sequencing and RNA sequencing of pretreatment tumors were performed in addition to TCR sequencing. Blood samples were analyzed at two time points: 3 weeks after treatment start (second dose) and 6 weeks after treatment start. Results and caveats for the whole study, not just this receptor: Because of the small sample size (n ≈ 29) and the many exploratory analyses performed, the results are intended to be regarded as hypothesis-generating. A pretreatment peripheral blood TCR clonality below the median was linked to improved progression-free and overall survival. Among patients with durable benefit, tumor-associated TCR clones showed greater expansion in peripheral blood 3 weeks after treatment started (n = 22, p = 0.022).

Synthetic TCR analog templates were spiked into each PCR so that absolute template abundance could be estimated from read counts. Using the immunoSEQ assay, TCRbeta CDR3 regions were amplified from genomic DNA with bias-controlled V and J gene primers. Sequencing of rearranged TCRbeta segments was performed at approximately 20X coverage. Per the original workflow: Clustering was used to correct sequencing errors, and CDR3s were annotated against IMGT to assign V, D and J genes. Downstream analyses used only productive TCRbeta rearrangements and left out out-of-frame or stop-codon sequences. To compute clonality, Shannon entropy was normalized by the log of the number of unique productive sequences and then subtracted from one. Clones differing between time points or between blood and tumor were identified by Fisher's exact test with Benjamini-Hochberg correction at adjusted p below 0.01. The immuneACCESS repertoire file appears here via TCRdb, limited to in-frame rearrangements. These files lack a portion of the clones; in checked studies, under half of the deficit traces to unresolved V genes, and the cause of the others is not known. The V and J calls and clone size come from that table; D and trimming were worked out from the DNA. In all, the sample holds tens of thousands of clones, and about 72% of those were seen once. 3% to 4.5% of the sample is in the top ten clones.

A cohort of 25 to 30 patients with locally advanced or metastatic urothelial carcinoma, treated at Memorial Sloan Kettering on a trial protocol, was included. Peripheral blood mononuclear cells were collected from each patient pretreatment and during treatment, giving between 1 and 8 total time points per patient. The Qiagen DNeasy Blood extraction kit was used to purify genomic DNA from total PBMCs and tumor samples. Collected pretreatment and during treatment, PBMCs were isolated and stored as previously described. Taken from the germline V gene (reference sequence), the CDR1 and CDR2 loops are SGHAT and FQDESV. Counted from cysteine to phenylalanine, this CDR3 has 15 amino acids. Of all the DNA, just the CDR3 is kept, 45 bases in frame from base 1. V drops 4 bases and J drops 2 bases, leaving 13 bases in between.

Sequences were derived from PBMCs, sampled around atezolizumab (anti-PD-L1) treatment. The V and J segments used are TRBV11-1 and TRBJ2-3, with TRBD2 as a weak D call on 7 bases. The sequence derives from a man between 65 and 85 years old with urothelial cancer. The CDR3 corresponds to CASSSGGPDTDTQYF. The bases read TGTGCCAGCAGCTCGGGGGGCCCAGACACAGATACGCAGTATTTT.